This TCR beta chain was found in a study of a mutant IDH1 vaccine in newly diagnosed glioma. Noted time point: baseline, week 1 (first vaccination visit). The treatment was: pre-vaccination baseline after standard-of-care therapy. V gave up 5 bases and J gave up 0 bases, with 14 bases separating them. CDR3 length equals 16 residues. Germline V CDR1 and CDR2: MNHEY, SMNVEV (reference sequence). Repertoires were generated with immunoSEQ multiplex PCR, while TCRdb's copy carries only in-frame clones and drops some. The sample has 30,000 to 40,000 clones, around 80% seen once. The source was PBMCs, collected from a glioma patient treated with radiotherapy, temozolomide or both. The clonotype was recovered from a middle-aged man with glioma. Some clones in this sample may be carry-over from other donors' samples. The chain employs TRBV27 and TRBJ1-5, with D tentatively TRBD1 (6 bases). CDR3 sequence (DNA): TGTGCCAGCAGTGAGTACCGGGACATTAGCAATCAGCCCCAGCATTTT. Translated: CASSEYRDISNQPQHF.